The next 16 T cell receptor beta chains were all read from a single sample in a study of T cell responses to AZD1222 COVID-19 vaccine. Assay: immunoSEQ multiplex PCR; the TCRdb copy retains only in-frame clones and omits some. The sample gives 90,000 to 150,000 clones, around 89% of which show up once; roughly 7.1% is in the top ten. The specimen was peripheral blood, collected 28 days after the second AZD1222 dose. The receptors shown here come from an adult who received the AZD1222 COVID-19 vaccine.

The chain uses TRBV6-2 or TRBV6-3 and TRBJ2-5, with D perhaps TRBD2 (6 bases). There are 14 residues in the CDR3. Trimming left V 6 bases short and J 2 bases short, with 13 bases between. Germline V gene data show CDR1 as MNHEY and CDR2 as SVGEGT. CDR3 nucleotide sequence: TGTGCCAGCAGCCTCGTGGGGGGACAAGAGACCCAGTACTTC. Translated, it gives CASSLVGGQETQYF.

The genes are TRBV27 and TRBJ2-7; perhaps D is TRBD1 or TRBD2 (5 bases each). V was clipped by 7 bases and J by 2 bases, with 15 bases between them. Germline values: CDR1 MNHEY, CDR2 SMNVEV (reference sequence). CDR3 size: 14 residues. The CDR3 loop reads CASTPRWGTYEQYF. The CDR3, as DNA: TGTGCCAGCACCCCCCGGTGGGGGACCTACGAGCAGTACTTC.

The CDR3, as DNA: TGTGCCAGCAGTGAAACCGCAGAGACCCAGTACTTC. The encoded protein is CASSETAETQYF. This chain connects TRBV2 to TRBJ2-5; D gene unclear. V dropped 2 bases and J dropped 4 bases, with 5 bases sitting between them. CDR3 size: 12 residues. Germline values: CDR1 SNHLY, CDR2 FYNNEI. Full variable domain (outside the CDR3, taken from reference TRBV2 and TRBJ2-5): EPEVTQTPSHQVTQMGQEVILRCVPISNHLYFYWYRQILGQKVEFLVSFYNNEISEKSEIFDDQFSVERPDGSNFTLKIRSTKLEDSAMYFCASSETAETQYFGPGTRLLVL.

The chain carries TRBV5-1 and TRBJ2-7, with D unresolved. CDR1 and CDR2 from the germline V gene are SGHRS and YFSETQ. The CDR3 has 12 amino acids. The V gene lost 7 bases and the J gene lost 2 bases, with 10 bases spanning the gap. Here the CDR3 DNA reads TGCGCCAGCTTCTCAGACCCCTACGAGCAGTACTTC. This gives the protein CASFSDPYEQYF.

As DNA, the CDR3 is TGTGCCAGCAGCCAAGCCCTAGTTTTGGGCTATGGCTACACCTTC. This codes for CASSQALVLGYGYTF. V usage is TRBV3-1 (or the pseudogene TRBV3-2) and J usage is TRBJ1-2; D is ambiguous. V was shortened by 1 base and J by 4 bases, with 13 bases between the two germline ends. Germline assignment: CDR1 LGHDT and CDR2 YNNKEL (reference sequence). This CDR3 contains 15 residues.

The chain has TRBV29-1 and TRBJ2-1; TRBD1 or TRBD2 may be the D gene (5 bases each). With 7 bases removed from V and 6 bases from J, the gap between germline ends came to 19 bases. The CDR3 consists of 14 residues. Per the germline V gene, CDR1 is SQVTM and CDR2 is ANQGSEA. CDR3 protein: CSAWTTQRGNEQFF. The CDR3 nucleotides are TGCAGCGCTTGGACAACCCAACGGGGCAATGAGCAGTTCTTC.

The genes are TRBV18 and TRBJ2-1, with no clear D. V lost 6 bases to trimming and J lost 8 bases, with 11 bases between them. The CDR3 extends over 12 amino acids. Germline loops: CDR1 KGHSH, CDR2 LQKENI. The CDR3 region has the DNA TGTGCCAGCTCTACTACTTCGGATGAGCAGTTCTTC. Translation: CASSTTSDEQFF.

This sequence joins TRBV7-9 and TRBJ2-7, with D perhaps TRBD1 (5 bases). CDR1 and CDR2 (germline): SEHNR, FQNEAQ (reference sequence). The CDR3 spans 16 residues. Trimming left V 2 bases short and J 6 bases short, with 20 bases between. CDR3 sequence (DNA): TGTGCCAGCAGCTTATTGTTGCAGGGTCCCTGGAGCGAGCAGTACTTC. Translating it yields CASSLLLQGPWSEQYF.

The chain combines TRBV4-2 with TRBJ1-5, with 7 bases matching TRBD1. The J segment lost 6 bases and the V segment lost 3 bases, leaving 11 bases of the junction unmatched. Germline CDR1 reads LGHNA; CDR2 reads YNFKEQ. The CDR3 is made up of 16 amino acids. CDR3 sequence: CASSHLAGGGGQPQHF. CDR3 DNA: TGTGCCAGCAGCCATCTGGCGGGAGGGGGCGGTCAGCCCCAGCATTTT.

This clone was detected a few times. The chain uses TRBV6-4 and TRBJ1-1; TRBD1 matches at 7 bases. Losses at the gene ends were 3 bases for V and 1 base for J; bases not matched to a gene: 2. From germline, CDR1 is MRHNA and CDR2 SNTAGT. The CDR3 has 14 residues. The CDR3 DNA sequence: TGTGCCAGCAGTGAGGGGACAGAGAACACTGAAGCTTTCTTT. Translated: CASSEGTENTEAFF.

The rearrangement joins TRBV7-3 to TRBJ2-7; tentatively, D is TRBD1 or TRBD2 (7 bases each). The CDR3 is 16 amino acids. Germline assignment: CDR1 SGHTA and CDR2 FQGTGA. V lost 2 bases, J lost 0 bases, and 14 bases lay in between. This CDR3 reads CASSLQGGPDSYEQYF. The CDR3 DNA sequence: TGTGCCAGCAGCTTACAGGGGGGGCCAGACTCCTACGAGCAGTACTTC.

This clone came up a few times. The chain combines TRBV6-5 with TRBJ2-7; TRBD1 is a possible D gene (6 bases). V gave up 8 bases and J gave up 5 bases, with 22 bases separating them. Per the germline V gene, CDR1 is MNHEY and CDR2 is SVGAGI. The CDR3 is 15 residues long. CDR3 region: CASQPHTGQQNEQYF. The CDR3 DNA is TGTGCCAGCCAGCCACACACAGGGCAACAAAACGAGCAGTACTTC.

The chain employs TRBV7-6 and TRBJ2-2, with 8 bases fitting TRBD1. Germline V gene data show CDR1 as SGHVS and CDR2 as FNYEAQ. J gave up 5 bases and V 1 base, and 6 bases lay outside the gene matches. The CDR3 totals 16 residues. The CDR3 protein is CASSLVPQGATGELFF. In DNA, the CDR3 is TGTGCCAGCAGCTTAGTGCCGCAGGGGGCAACCGGGGAGCTGTTTTTT.

This chain connects TRBV14 to TRBJ2-3, with 14 positions matching TRBD2. Germline V gene sequence: CDR1 SGHDN, CDR2 FVKESK. The CDR3 contains 19 residues. The ends lost 1 base at V and 2 bases at J; junction bases unmatched: 8. The CDR3 nucleotides read TGTGCCAGCAGCCAAGTTGGACTAGCGGGGGGATCACACACAGATACGCAGTATTTT. Amino acid sequence: CASSQVGLAGGSHTDTQYF.

In DNA, the CDR3 is TGTGCCAGCAGTACCGCCGGACTAGCGGCCGCCCTCGAGCAGTTCTTC. This sequence encodes CASSTAGLAAALEQFF. The genes are TRBV28 and TRBJ2-1; 10 bases map to TRBD2. V lost 5 bases, J lost 10 bases, and 14 bases stayed unmatched. CDR1 is MDHEN and CDR2 is SYDVKM in the germline V gene. This CDR3 is 16 amino acids long.

The chain employs TRBV19 and TRBJ1-1, with no clear D. This CDR3 spans 13 amino acids. Trimming left V 4 bases short and J 4 bases short, with 10 bases between. Germline loops: CDR1 LNHDA, CDR2 SQIVND (reference sequence). DNA for the CDR3: TGTGCCAGTAGTACCGTCGGCGCCACTGAAGCTTTCTTT. Amino acids: CASSTVGATEAFF. Full variable domain (rest looked up from reference TRBV19 and TRBJ1-1): DGGITQSPKYLFRKEGQNVTLSCEQNLNHDAMYWYRQDPGQGLRLIYYSQIVNDFQKGDIAEGYSVSREKKESFPLTVTSAQKNPTAFYLCASSTVGATEAFFGQGTRLTVV.